This entry lists 2 T cell receptor beta chains sequenced from one sample in a study of OX40 agonist ivuxolimab in advanced cancers. The method was immunoSEQ multiplex PCR; TCRdb's version includes in-frame clones alone and lacks a portion of them. The sample has roughly 90,000 clones, approximately 91% seen once. Sequenced material: CD4+ or CD8+ T cells sorted from blood, taken in a trial of the OX40 agonist ivuxolimab. These receptors were taken from an adult with an advanced solid tumor such as melanoma, head and neck, liver or kidney cancer.

The CDR3 nucleotides are TGCGCCAGCAGTTCTACAGGGATGAACACTGAAGCTTTCTTT. Encoded protein: CASSSTGMNTEAFF. This sequence joins TRBV5-1 and TRBJ1-1; possible D gene TRBD1, 6 bases. The CDR3 sequence is 14 residues long. The V end lost 5 bases, the J end lost 0 bases, and 11 bases lay between the germline ends. Germline values: CDR1 SGHRS, CDR2 YFSETQ.

V usage is TRBV6-6 and J usage is TRBJ2-7; D gene ambiguous. Germline CDR1 reads MNHNY; CDR2 reads SVGAGI (reference sequence). This CDR3 spans 14 amino acids. V was clipped by 6 bases and J by 0 bases, with 12 bases between them. CDR3 in amino acids: CASRYLIDSYEQYF. The DNA for the CDR3 is TGTGCCAGCAGATACCTGATCGACTCCTACGAGCAGTACTTC.